The T cell receptor beta chain under discussion was sequenced for a study of tumor-infiltrating lymphocytes in primary liver carcinoma. Study at large: These were node-negative, non-metastatic T1-T3 tumors of about 4 to 11 cm.

The roughly 18-34 mg bulk tissue piece was not sorted before simultaneous RNA and DNA extraction. Patients were chronically HBV-infected and treatment-naive. Every tumor sample analyzed contained over 85% viable tumor cells. A remark on this clonotype: As the CDR3 is not closed by the conserved phenylalanine or tryptophan, this likely results from a read error.

CDR1 and CDR2 from the germline V gene are MNHNS and SASEGT. The CDR3 extends over 13 amino acids. Trimming at V came to 7 bases and at J to 3 bases, leaving 6 bases not matched to a gene. Using a constant-region primer together with ProtoScript II reverse transcriptase, TCR beta cDNA was made from 500 ng of total RNA. Three nested multiplex PCR rounds of slightly modified ARM-PCR generated TCR beta libraries. The first two PCR rounds used TRBV1-TRBV30 primers with a Cbeta primer, roughly 10 cycles each. TCRdb called the multiplex PCR reads again in MiXCR, with one record for every CDR3 protein. Found here are 100,000 or so distinct CDR3 sequences, around 83% of them singletons; the top ten hold around 21%.

The origin of this receptor is a man in his forties with primary liver carcinoma and hepatitis B virus infection. Sequencing was performed on liver tumor tissue from sampling region 3. This sample's subset: tumor region T3, left-lateral pole. The V gene is TRBV6-1, the J gene TRBJ2-7, with TRBD1 matching over 7 bases. CDR3: CASIRTGYYEQYL. In DNA, the CDR3 is TGTGCCAGCATCCGGACAGGTTACTACGAGCAGTACCTC.